The source of this T cell receptor (beta chain) is a study of blood T cell repertoires in COVID-19. Study details: Whether acute or convalescent, the COVID-19 samples came from the United States, Italy and Spain. Nucleic acid was either cDNA or gDNA, and it came from T cells, B-cell-depleted T cells, or PBMCs.

J lost 2 bases, V lost 3 bases, and 4 bases had no gene match. This CDR3 has 16 residues. Germline loops: CDR1 SNHLY, CDR2 FYNNEI. Methods used by the authors: Reference gene primer amplification gave estimated nucleated cell counts. Some clones are missing from TCRdb's copy, which holds only in-frame ones; the method was immunoSEQ multiplex PCR. D and trimming come from the DNA, and the V and J calls and clone size come from that table. Found here are under 300,000 clones, roughly 89% of them singletons; the top ten hold about 2.2%. The sequenced sample consisted of peripheral blood. The sequence was collected from a man younger than 45 who had recovered from COVID-19. The rearrangement links TRBV2 to TRBJ2-7; 13 bases align to TRBD2. CDR3 DNA: TGTGCCAGCAGTGACTCAGGACTAGCGGGGGCCTACGAGCAGTACTTC. This sequence encodes CASSDSGLAGAYEQYF. The whole variable domain, remainder taken from reference TRBV2 and TRBJ2-7, is EPEVTQTPSHQVTQMGQEVILRCVPISNHLYFYWYRQILGQKVEFLVSFYNNEISEKSEIFDDQFSVERPDGSNFTLKIRSTKLEDSAMYFCASSDSGLAGAYEQYFGPGTRLTVT.